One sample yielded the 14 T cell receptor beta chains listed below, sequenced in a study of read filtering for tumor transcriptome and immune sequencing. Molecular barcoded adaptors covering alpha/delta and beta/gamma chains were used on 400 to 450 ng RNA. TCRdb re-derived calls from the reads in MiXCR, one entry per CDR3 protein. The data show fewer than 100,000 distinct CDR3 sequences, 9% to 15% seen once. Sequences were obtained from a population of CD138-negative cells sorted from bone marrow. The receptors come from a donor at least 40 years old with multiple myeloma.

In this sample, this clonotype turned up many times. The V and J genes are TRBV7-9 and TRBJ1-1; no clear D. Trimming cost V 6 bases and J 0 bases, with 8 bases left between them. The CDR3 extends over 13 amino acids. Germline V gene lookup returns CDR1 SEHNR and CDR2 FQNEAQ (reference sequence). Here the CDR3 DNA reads TGTGCCAGCAGGGCCGGGTTGAACACTGAAGCTTTCTTT. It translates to CASRAGLNTEAFF.

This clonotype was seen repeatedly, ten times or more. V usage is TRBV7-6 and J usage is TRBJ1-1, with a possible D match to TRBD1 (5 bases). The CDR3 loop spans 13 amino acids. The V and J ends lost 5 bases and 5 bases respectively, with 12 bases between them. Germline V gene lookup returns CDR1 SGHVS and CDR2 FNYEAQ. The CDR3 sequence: CASSRGQKTEAFF. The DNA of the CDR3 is TGTGCCAGCAGCCGTGGACAAAAGACTGAAGCTTTCTTT.

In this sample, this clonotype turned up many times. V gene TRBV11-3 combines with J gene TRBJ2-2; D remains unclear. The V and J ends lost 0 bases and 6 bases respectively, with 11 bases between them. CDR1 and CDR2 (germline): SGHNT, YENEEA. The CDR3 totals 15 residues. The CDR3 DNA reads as TGTGCCAGCAGCTTAGAGGGGTTGCGATCCGGGGAGCTGTTTTTT. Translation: CASSLEGLRSGELFF.

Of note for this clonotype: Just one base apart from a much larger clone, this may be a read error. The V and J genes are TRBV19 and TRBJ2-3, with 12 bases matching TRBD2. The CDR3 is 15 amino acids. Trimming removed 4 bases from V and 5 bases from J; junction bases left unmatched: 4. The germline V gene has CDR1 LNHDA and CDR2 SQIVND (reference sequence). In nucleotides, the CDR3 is TGTGCCAGTAGTACCGGACTAGCGGGGATAGATACGCAGTATTTT. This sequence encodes CASSTGLAGIDTQYF.

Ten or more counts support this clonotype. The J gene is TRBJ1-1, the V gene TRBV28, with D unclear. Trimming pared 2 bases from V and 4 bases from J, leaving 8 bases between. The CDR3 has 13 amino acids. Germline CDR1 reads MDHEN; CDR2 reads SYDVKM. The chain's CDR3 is CASSLQGSTEAFF. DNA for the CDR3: TGTGCCAGCAGTTTACAAGGGAGCACTGAAGCTTTCTTT.

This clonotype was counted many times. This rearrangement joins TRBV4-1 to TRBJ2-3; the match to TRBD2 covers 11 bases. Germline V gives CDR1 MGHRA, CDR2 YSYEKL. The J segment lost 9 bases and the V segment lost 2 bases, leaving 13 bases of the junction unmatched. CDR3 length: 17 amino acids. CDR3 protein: CASSQLAGGVPVGTQYF. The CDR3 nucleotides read TGCGCCAGCAGCCAACTAGCGGGAGGAGTTCCTGTGGGGACGCAGTATTTT.

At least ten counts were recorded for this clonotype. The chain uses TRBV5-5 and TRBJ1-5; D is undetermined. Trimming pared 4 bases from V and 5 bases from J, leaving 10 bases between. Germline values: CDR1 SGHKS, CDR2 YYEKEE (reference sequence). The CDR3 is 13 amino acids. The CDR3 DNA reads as TGTGCCAGCAGCCAGCGGGTCGATCAGCCCCAGCATTTT. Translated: CASSQRVDQPQHF. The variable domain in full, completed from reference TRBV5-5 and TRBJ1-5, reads DAGVTQSPTHLIKTRGQQVTLRCSPISGHKSVSWYQQVLGQGPQFIFQYYEKEERGRGNFPDRFSARQFPNYSSELNVNALLLGDSALYLCASSQRVDQPQHFGDGTRLSIL.

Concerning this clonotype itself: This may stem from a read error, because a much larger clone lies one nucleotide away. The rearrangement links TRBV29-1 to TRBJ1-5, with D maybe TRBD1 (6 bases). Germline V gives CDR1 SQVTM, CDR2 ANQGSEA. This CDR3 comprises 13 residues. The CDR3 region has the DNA TGCGGCGTGTCGGGGGCCCCCAATCAGCCCCAGCATTTT. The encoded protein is CGVSGAPNQPQHF.

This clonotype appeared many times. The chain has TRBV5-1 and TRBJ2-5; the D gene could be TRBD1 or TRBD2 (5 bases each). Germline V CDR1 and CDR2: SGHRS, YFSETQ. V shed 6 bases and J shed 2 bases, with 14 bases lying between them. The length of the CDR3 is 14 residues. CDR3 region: CASTLTGGQETQYF. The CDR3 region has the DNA TGCGCCAGCACCCTCACTGGGGGTCAAGAGACCCAGTACTTC.

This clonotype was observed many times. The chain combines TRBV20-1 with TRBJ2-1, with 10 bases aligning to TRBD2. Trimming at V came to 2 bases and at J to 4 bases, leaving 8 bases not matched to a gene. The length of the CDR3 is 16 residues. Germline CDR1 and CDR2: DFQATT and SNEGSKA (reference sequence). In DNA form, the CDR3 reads TGCAGTGCTAGACTTGCTAGCGGGAGTGAATACAATGAGCAGTTCTTC. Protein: CSARLASGSEYNEQFF.

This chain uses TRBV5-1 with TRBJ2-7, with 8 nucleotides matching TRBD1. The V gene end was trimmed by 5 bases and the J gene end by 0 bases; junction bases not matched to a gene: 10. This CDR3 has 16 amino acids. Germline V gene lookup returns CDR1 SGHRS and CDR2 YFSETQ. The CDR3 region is CASSSESQGDSYEQYF. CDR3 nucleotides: TGCGCCAGCAGTTCCGAATCACAGGGGGACTCCTACGAGCAGTACTTC. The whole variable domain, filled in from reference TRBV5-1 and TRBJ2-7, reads KAGVTQTPRYLIKTRGQQVTLSCSPISGHRSVSWYQQTPGQGLQFLFEYFSETQRNKGNFPGRFSGRQFSNSRSEMNVSTLELGDSALYLCASSSESQGDSYEQYFGPGTRLTVT.

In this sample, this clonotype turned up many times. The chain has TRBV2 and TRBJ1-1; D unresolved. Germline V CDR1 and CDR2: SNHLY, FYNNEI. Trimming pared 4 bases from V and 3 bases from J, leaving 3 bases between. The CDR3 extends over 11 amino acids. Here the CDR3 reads CASSADTEAFF. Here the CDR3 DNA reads TGTGCCAGCAGTGCCGACACTGAAGCTTTCTTT.

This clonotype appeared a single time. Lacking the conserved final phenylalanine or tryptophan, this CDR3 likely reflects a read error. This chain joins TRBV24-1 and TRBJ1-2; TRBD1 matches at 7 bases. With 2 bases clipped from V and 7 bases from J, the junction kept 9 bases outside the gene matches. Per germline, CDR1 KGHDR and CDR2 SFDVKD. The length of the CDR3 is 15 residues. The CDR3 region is CATSDSTGWISGYTS. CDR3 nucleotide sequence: TGTGCCACCAGTGATTCGACAGGGTGGATCTCTGGCTACACCTCC.

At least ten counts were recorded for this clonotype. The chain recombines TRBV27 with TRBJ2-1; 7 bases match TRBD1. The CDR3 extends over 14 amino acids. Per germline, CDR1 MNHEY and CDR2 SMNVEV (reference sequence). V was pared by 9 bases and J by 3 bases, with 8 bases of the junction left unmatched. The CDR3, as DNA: TGTGCCAGACCCCGGGACAGCGACTACAATGAGCAGTTCTTC. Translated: CARPRDSDYNEQFF.